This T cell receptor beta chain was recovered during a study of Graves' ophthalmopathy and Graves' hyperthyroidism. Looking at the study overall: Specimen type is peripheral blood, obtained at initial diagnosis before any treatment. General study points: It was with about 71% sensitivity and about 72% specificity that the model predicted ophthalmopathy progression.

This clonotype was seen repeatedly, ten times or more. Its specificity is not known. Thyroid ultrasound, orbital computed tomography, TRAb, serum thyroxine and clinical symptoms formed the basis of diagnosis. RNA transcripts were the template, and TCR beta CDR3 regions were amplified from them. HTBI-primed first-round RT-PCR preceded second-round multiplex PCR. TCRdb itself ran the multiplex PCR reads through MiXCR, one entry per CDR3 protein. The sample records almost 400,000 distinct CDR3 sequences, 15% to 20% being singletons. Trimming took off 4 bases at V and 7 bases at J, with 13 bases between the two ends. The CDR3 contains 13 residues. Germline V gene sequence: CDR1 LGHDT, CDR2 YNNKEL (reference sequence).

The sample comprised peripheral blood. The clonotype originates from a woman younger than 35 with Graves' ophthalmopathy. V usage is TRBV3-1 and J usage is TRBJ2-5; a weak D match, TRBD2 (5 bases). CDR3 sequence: CASSPPSFGTQYF. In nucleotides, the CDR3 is TGTGCCAGCAGCCCCCCTAGCTTTGGGACCCAGTACTTC.